This T cell receptor (beta chain) is drawn from a study of T cell clonality in common variable immunodeficiency. This CDR3 has 14 amino acids. V was pared by 3 bases and J by 6 bases, with 14 bases between. Germline V lookup: CDR1 MDHEN, CDR2 SYDVKM. Using immunoSEQ multiplex PCR, the repertoire was profiled, and TCRdb retains in-frame clones only, with some absent. The repertoire yields 25,000 to 35,000 clones, none seen only once; the top ten contain 3.5% to 4%. This clone was found many times. The read ends 3 residues before the CDR3 terminus; that terminus is restored from the germline J gene. This chain joins TRBV28 and TRBJ2-5; D may be TRBD2 (6 bases). This clonotype was sampled from a person between 18 and 70 years old in good health. Sequenced input: peripheral blood mononuclear cells. The sequenced part of the CDR3 DNA is TGTGCCAGCAGTTTCTTTTCAGGGAGGCAGACC. It is translated as CASSFFSGRQT. The entire CDR3 is CASSFFSGRQTQYF.